The 5 T cell receptor beta chains below all came from one sample that was sequenced in a study of blood T cell repertoires in COVID-19. Clones were sequenced by immunoSEQ multiplex PCR, and TCRdb holds only the in-frame ones, with some missing. The table lists 450,000 or so clones, 70% to 90% of them singletons. The sequenced sample consisted of peripheral blood. Receptor source: a man in his late teens or twenties with COVID-19, enrolled during active disease.

The chain recombines TRBV29-1 with TRBJ2-3, with 10 bases identical to TRBD1. In germline, CDR1 is SQVTM, CDR2 ANQGSEA. Unmatched junction bases numbered 11, after V lost 8 bases and J lost 3 bases. The CDR3 consists of 15 residues. CDR3 in amino acids: CSTTLRTGGTDTQYF. The CDR3 nucleotides are TGCAGCACTACTCTTCGGACAGGGGGGACAGATACGCAGTATTTT.

The rearrangement links TRBV5-1 to TRBJ2-7; 7 bases are a match to TRBD2. V was pared by 4 bases and J by 4 bases, with 8 bases of the junction left unmatched. The CDR3 has 14 residues. Germline CDR1 SGHRS, CDR2 YFSETQ. Written as DNA, the CDR3 is TGCGCCAGCAGCGCAACTAGCGCCCGGTACGAGCAGTACTTC. Its protein product is CASSATSARYEQYF.

The chain is built from TRBV24-1 and TRBJ2-7; D remains unclear. Trimming removed 2 bases from V and 0 bases from J, with 4 bases in between. The CDR3 contains 13 residues. Germline-derived CDR1 and CDR2 are KGHDR and SFDVKD. CDR3 amino acids: CATSDSNSYEQYF. The CDR3 nucleotides are TGTGCCACCAGTGATTCCAACTCCTACGAGCAGTACTTC.

Here the CDR3 DNA reads TGTGCCAGCAGTTCGATAGCAGGGCTCCACGAGCAGTACTTC. This sequence encodes CASSSIAGLHEQYF. The V gene is TRBV27, the J gene TRBJ2-7, with D perhaps matching TRBD1 (5 bases). Germline assignment: CDR1 MNHEY and CDR2 SMNVEV (reference sequence). The CDR3 has 14 residues. With 4 bases removed from V and 5 bases from J, the gap between germline ends came to 15 bases.

The chain carries TRBV30 and TRBJ2-1, with 7 bases identical to TRBD2. Per the germline V gene, CDR1 is GTSNPN and CDR2 is SVGIG (reference sequence). The junction had 2 bases not matched to a gene; V was cut back by 0 bases and J by 15 bases. The CDR3 is 10 residues long. CDR3 in DNA: TGTGCCTGGAGTGTCCGGGAGGTGTTCTTC. Its translation is CAWSVREVFF.